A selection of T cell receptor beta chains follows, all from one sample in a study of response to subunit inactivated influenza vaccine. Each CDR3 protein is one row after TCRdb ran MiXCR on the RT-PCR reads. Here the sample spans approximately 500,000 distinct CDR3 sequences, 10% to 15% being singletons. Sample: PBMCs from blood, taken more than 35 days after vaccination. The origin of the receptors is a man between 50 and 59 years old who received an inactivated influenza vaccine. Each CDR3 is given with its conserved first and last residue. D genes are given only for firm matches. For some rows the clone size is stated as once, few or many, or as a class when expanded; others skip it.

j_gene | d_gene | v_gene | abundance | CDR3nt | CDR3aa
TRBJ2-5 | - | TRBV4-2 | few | TGTGCCAGCAGCCGAAACCTGGGGTACCAAGAGACCCAGTACTTC | CASSRNLGYQETQYF
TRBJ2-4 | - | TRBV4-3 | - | TGCGCCAGCAGCCAAGAGAGGACTTCCTTGAACATTCAGTACTTC | CASSQERTSLNIQYF
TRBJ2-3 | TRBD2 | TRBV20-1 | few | TGCAGTGCTAGAGGAGCGGGAGACACAGATACGCAGTATTTT | CSARGAGDTDTQYF
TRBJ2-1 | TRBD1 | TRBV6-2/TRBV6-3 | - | TGTGCCAGCAGCCCTTCCCAGGGGGCGGGTTCCTACAATGAGCAGTTCTTC | CASSPSQGAGSYNEQFF
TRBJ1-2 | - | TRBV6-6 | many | TGTGCCAGCGGAGGCGGCGATGGCTACACCTTC | CASGGGDGYTF
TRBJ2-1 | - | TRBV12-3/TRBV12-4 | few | TGTGCCAGCAGTTCCGCACCGGAGAACAATGAGCAGTTCTTC | CASSSAPENNEQFF
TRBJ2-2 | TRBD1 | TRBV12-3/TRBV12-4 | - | TGTGCCAGCAGTCCCGGGACAGGGTGGACCGGGGAGCTGTTTTTT | CASSPGTGWTGELFF
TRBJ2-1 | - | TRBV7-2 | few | TGTGCCAGCAGCCAAGTAACCTCCTACAATGAGCAGTTCTTC | CASSQVTSYNEQFF
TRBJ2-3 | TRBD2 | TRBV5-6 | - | TGTGCCAGCAGCTTGCTGATGAGCGGGGGTTTGGGTACGCAGTATTTT | CASSLLMSGGLGTQYF
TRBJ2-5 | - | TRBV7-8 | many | TGTGCCAGCAGCACCCGAGCGGAGATGATGGTGGAGACCCAGTACTTC | CASSTRAEMMVETQYF
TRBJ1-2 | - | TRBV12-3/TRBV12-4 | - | TGTGCCACCGATCTTACTCATAGTCGGGCAGACTATGGCTACACCTTC | CATDLTHSRADYGYTF
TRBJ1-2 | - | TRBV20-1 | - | TGCAGTGCTAGAGACGGAGGGAAAAACTATGGCTACACCTTC | CSARDGGKNYGYTF
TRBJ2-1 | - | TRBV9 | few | TGTGCCAGCAGCGTAGTTCCAGGGGCCTATGAGCAGTTCTTC | CASSVVPGAYEQFF
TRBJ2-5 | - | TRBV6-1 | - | TGTGCCAGCAGACAACTCCAGCGCGAAGAGACCCAGTACTTC | CASRQLQREETQYF
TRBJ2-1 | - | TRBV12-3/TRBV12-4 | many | TGTGCCAGCATGGCCTTCAAAGCCCGCAATGAGCAGTTCTTC | CASMAFKARNEQFF
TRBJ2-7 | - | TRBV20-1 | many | TGCAGTGCTAGAGGAGGGCCCTACGAGCAGTACTTC | CSARGGPYEQYF
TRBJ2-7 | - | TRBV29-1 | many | TGCAGCGTTGGTTCCGCTTCCTACGAGCAGTACTTC | CSVGSASYEQYF
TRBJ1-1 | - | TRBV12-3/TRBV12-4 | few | TGTGCCAGCAGTAAACAAGTGAACACTGAAGCTTTCTTT | CASSKQVNTEAFF
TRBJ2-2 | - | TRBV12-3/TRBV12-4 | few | TGTGCCAGCAGTTCCTTGGGGAGGTCCGGGACCGGGGAGCTGTTTTTT | CASSSLGRSGTGELFF
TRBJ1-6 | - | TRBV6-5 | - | TGTGCCAGCAGTTACTCGTCTATCTCCGGTAATTCACCCCTCCACTTT | CASSYSSISGNSPLHF
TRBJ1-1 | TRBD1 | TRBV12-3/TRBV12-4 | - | TGTGCCAGCAGGCCCGGGACAGGGAAGGTGAACACTGAAGCTTTCTTT | CASRPGTGKVNTEAFF
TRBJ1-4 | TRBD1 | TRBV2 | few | TGTGCCAGCAGTGGACAGGGCTCCGTGGGTGAAAAACTGTTTTTT | CASSGQGSVGEKLFF
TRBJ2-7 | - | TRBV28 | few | TGTGCCAGCAGTTTATCCTACAGGGTTGAAAGCGAGCAGTACTTC | CASSLSYRVESEQYF
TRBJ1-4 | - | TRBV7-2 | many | TGTGCCAGCAGTGGTGGGCAGTTTAATGAAAAACTGTTTTTT | CASSGGQFNEKLFF
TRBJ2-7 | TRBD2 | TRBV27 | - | TGTGCCAGCAGTGACGGGACTAGCGGGTCCTACGAGCAGTACTTC | CASSDGTSGSYEQYF
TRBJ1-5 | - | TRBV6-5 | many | TGTGCCAGCAGTTACTCTTCGAACTCCCAGAATCAGCCCCAGCATTTT | CASSYSSNSQNQPQHF
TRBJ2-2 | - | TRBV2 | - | TGTGCCAGCAGTGAACGGGGGTTCAACACCGGGGAGCTGTTTTTT | CASSERGFNTGELFF
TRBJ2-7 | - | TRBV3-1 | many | TGTGCCAGCAGCCAAATCTGGGGGGGGGCCTTCTCTGGCGAGCAGTACTTC | CASSQIWGGAFSGEQYF
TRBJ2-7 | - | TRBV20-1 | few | TGCAGTGCTGGGAGGGGGGGGAACTCCTACGAGCAGTACTTC | CSAGRGGNSYEQYF
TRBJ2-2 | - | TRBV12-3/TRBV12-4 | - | TGTGCCAGCAGTATCCAGGGGTCCACCGGGGAGCTGTTTTTT | CASSIQGSTGELFF
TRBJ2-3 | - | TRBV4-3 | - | TGCGCCAGCAGCCAAGGCCCCCACGATACGCAGTATTTT | CASSQGPHDTQYF
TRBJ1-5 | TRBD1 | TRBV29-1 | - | TGCAGCGTGACCCAGGGGGTTCTTGATCAGCCCCAGCATTTT | CSVTQGVLDQPQHF
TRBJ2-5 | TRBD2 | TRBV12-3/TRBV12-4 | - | TGTGCCAGCAGTTTGGCGACTAGCAGCGGCTTGTACTTC | CASSLATSSGLYF
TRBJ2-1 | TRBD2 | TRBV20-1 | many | TGCAGTGCTATTAGCGGGAGAAAGGGTAATGAGCAGTTCTTC | CSAISGRKGNEQFF
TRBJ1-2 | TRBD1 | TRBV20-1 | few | TGCAGTGCTAGACGCGCGGACAGGGGAGGGGTTCTCCCGTACACCTTC | CSARRADRGGVLPYTF
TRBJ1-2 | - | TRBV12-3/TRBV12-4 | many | TGTGCCAGCAGTCTTGGGCGGGCACGGGGCTACACCTTC | CASSLGRARGYTF
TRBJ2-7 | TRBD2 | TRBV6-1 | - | TGTGCCAGCAGGGGACTAGCGGGAGCCGAAGGCGAGCAGTACTTC | CASRGLAGAEGEQYF
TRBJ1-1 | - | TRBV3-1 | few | TGTGCCAGCAGCCAAGCAGGACATCCGAACACTGAAGCTTTCTTT | CASSQAGHPNTEAFF
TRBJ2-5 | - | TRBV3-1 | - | TGTGCCAGCAGCAACAGGTTATCTCAAGAGACCCAGTACTTC | CASSNRLSQETQYF
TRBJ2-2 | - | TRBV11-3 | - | TGTGCCAGCAGCTCCATAATCGGGGAGCTGTTTTTT | CASSSIIGELFF